This is a list of T cell receptor beta chains from one sample in a study of shared clonotypes between healthy human individuals. The assay was immunoSEQ multiplex PCR, and TCRdb's table has in-frame clones only and misses some. This table holds some 1,900,000 clones, around 96% found once. Material: naive CD8+ T cells sorted from blood. These receptors originate from a man between 18 and 29 years old in good health. CDR3s include the opening cysteine and the closing phenylalanine or tryptophan. D genes are given only for firm matches. Some rows mark clone size as missing; the rest say once, few, many or name a class of expanded clone.

D gene,J gene,V gene,clone size,CDR3 protein,CDR3 DNA
.,TRBJ1-5,TRBV5-1,.,CASSWETNQPQHF,TGCGCCAGCAGCTGGGAAACCAATCAGCCCCAGCATTTT
.,TRBJ2-3,TRBV2,.,CASSVGSMRTDTQYF,TGTGCCAGCAGTGTCGGGAGTATGAGGACAGATACGCAGTATTTT
.,TRBJ2-1,TRBV19,.,CASSIGGILYNEQFF,TGTGCCAGTAGTATAGGCGGGATCCTCTACAATGAGCAGTTCTTC
TRBD1,TRBJ2-3,TRBV27,.,CASSLWGDRGPADTQYF,TGTGCCAGCAGCTTATGGGGGGACAGGGGACCTGCAGATACGCAGTATTTT
TRBD1,TRBJ1-2,TRBV30,.,CAFSLGQGHYGYTF,TGTGCCTTCTCCTTGGGACAGGGGCACTATGGCTACACCTTC
.,TRBJ2-3,TRBV4-3,.,CASSQDRDPTGDTQYF,TGCGCCAGCAGCCAAGACAGGGACCCCACGGGAGATACGCAGTATTTT
TRBD2,TRBJ2-1,TRBV19,once,CASSPLAGISYNEQFF,TGTGCCAGTAGTCCTTTAGCGGGTATCTCCTACAATGAGCAGTTCTTC
TRBD1,TRBJ2-7,TRBV7-9,.,CASSPADRAADEQYF,TGTGCCAGCAGCCCAGCCGACAGGGCCGCGGACGAGCAGTACTTC
TRBD2,TRBJ2-2,TRBV6-5,.,CASSPTSGSIGELFF,TGTGCCAGCAGCCCGACTAGCGGGAGTATCGGGGAGCTGTTTTTT
.,TRBJ2-3,TRBV6-1,.,CASSVRTIRDTQYF,TGTGCCAGCAGTGTTCGGACTATCCGCGATACGCAGTATTTT
.,TRBJ1-2,TRBV5-1,.,CASSLGTEGLNYGYTF,TGCGCCAGCAGCTTGGGGACAGAGGGCTTGAACTATGGCTACACCTTC
.,TRBJ1-2,TRBV30,.,CAWSPLSGRLNYGYTF,TGTGCCTGGAGTCCCCTATCGGGACGGCTTAACTATGGCTACACCTTC
TRBD2,TRBJ2-7,TRBV27,.,CASSTLFGLAGINEQYF,TGTGCCAGCAGTACTTTATTCGGACTAGCGGGAATCAACGAGCAGTACTTC
.,TRBJ1-2,TRBV30,once,CAWSVGVSGAGYTF,TGTGCCTGGAGTGTAGGGGTGTCCGGGGCTGGCTACACCTTC
.,TRBJ2-2,TRBV7-9,.,CASRPRDHTGELFF,TGTGCCAGCAGACCACGGGACCACACCGGGGAGCTGTTTTTT
.,TRBJ2-7,TRBV19,.,CASSIDQASYEQYF,TGTGCCAGTAGTATCGACCAGGCCTCCTACGAGCAGTACTTC
.,TRBJ2-5,TRBV7-2,.,CASSTKETQYF,TGTGCCAGCAGCACTAAAGAGACCCAGTACTTC
.,TRBJ2-1,TRBV19,.,CASSMVGGIGYNEQFF,TGTGCCAGTAGTATGGTGGGAGGCATCGGGTACAATGAGCAGTTCTTC
.,TRBJ1-6,TRBV9,.,CASSDDWNSPLHF,TGTGCCAGCAGCGACGACTGGAATTCACCCCTCCACTTT
.,TRBJ2-1,TRBV6-5,.,CATGWDHNEQFF,TGTGCCACCGGGTGGGATCACAATGAGCAGTTCTTC
.,TRBJ2-2,TRBV7-2,.,CASSVGGELFF,TGTGCCAGCAGCGTAGGGGGGGAGCTGTTTTTT
TRBD1,TRBJ2-7,TRBV6-5,.,CASSYSGRGHEQYF,TGTGCCAGCAGTTACTCGGGCAGGGGGCACGAGCAGTACTTC
.,TRBJ1-2,TRBV4-1,.,CASSQASSAANYGYTF,TGCGCCAGCAGCCAAGCTTCCAGCGCGGCTAACTATGGCTACACCTTC
.,TRBJ1-1,TRBV5-1,.,CASSLGTERLNTEAFF,TGCGCCAGCAGCCTCGGGACGGAAAGACTGAACACTGAAGCTTTCTTT
.,TRBJ1-1,TRBV23-1,.,CASSQRVPEAFF,TGCGCCAGCAGTCAGAGGGTCCCTGAAGCTTTCTTT
TRBD2,TRBJ2-1,TRBV4-3,.,CASSLDLAGGGNEQFF,TGCGCCAGCAGCCTAGACCTAGCGGGAGGGGGCAATGAGCAGTTCTTC
.,TRBJ2-5,TRBV25-1,.,CASSEQETQYF,TGTGCCAGCAGTGAACAAGAGACCCAGTACTTC
TRBD2,TRBJ2-2,TRBV29-1,.,CSVALGEGTGELFF,TGCAGCGTTGCTCTGGGGGAGGGGACCGGGGAGCTGTTTTTT
TRBD2,TRBJ2-7,TRBV5-1,.,CASSLWSSGRADEQYF,TGCGCCAGCAGCTTGTGGAGTAGCGGGAGGGCCGACGAGCAGTACTTC
.,TRBJ2-1,TRBV29-1,once,CSVSAHYNEQFF,TGCAGCGTTTCCGCTCACTACAATGAGCAGTTCTTC
TRBD1,TRBJ2-3,TRBV4-3,.,CASSQLSGTGGRGDTQYF,TGCGCCAGCAGCCAACTATCCGGGACAGGGGGCAGGGGAGATACGCAGTATTTT
TRBD1,TRBJ2-7,TRBV7-9,.,CASSPPVGQGSYEQYF,TGTGCCAGCAGCCCCCCCGTGGGACAGGGGTCCTACGAGCAGTACTTC
TRBD1,TRBJ2-2,TRBV11-3,.,CASSTYGTGGLTGELFF,TGTGCCAGCAGCACCTACGGGACAGGGGGCCTCACCGGGGAGCTGTTTTTT
TRBD2,TRBJ2-7,TRBV7-2,.,CASSLGVAGGLYEQYF,TGTGCCAGCAGCTTAGGTGTAGCGGGAGGACTTTACGAGCAGTACTTC
.,TRBJ2-7,TRBV4-1,.,CASSQDRRIYEQYF,TGCGCCAGCAGCCAAGATCGACGAATCTACGAGCAGTACTTC
.,TRBJ2-7,TRBV9,.,CASSVGPGYEQYF,TGTGCCAGCAGCGTAGGTCCGGGTTACGAGCAGTACTTC
.,TRBJ1-3,TRBV4-1,.,CASSQAYTIYF,TGCGCCAGCAGCCAGGCCTACACCATATATTTT
TRBD2,TRBJ2-3,TRBV29-1,.,CSELASVSTDTQYF,TGCAGCGAACTAGCGTCAGTGAGCACAGATACGCAGTATTTT
.,TRBJ2-1,TRBV7-2,.,CASSYTSWSSYNEQFF,TGTGCCAGCAGCTACACTAGCTGGAGCTCCTACAATGAGCAGTTCTTC
.,TRBJ2-1,TRBV15,.,CATSTPSGSRLGSNEQFF,TGTGCCACCAGCACCCCGAGCGGGTCTCGACTCGGAAGCAATGAGCAGTTCTTC
.,TRBJ2-7,TRBV6-6,.,CASSYMDGYEQYF,TGTGCCAGCAGTTACATGGACGGCTACGAGCAGTACTTC